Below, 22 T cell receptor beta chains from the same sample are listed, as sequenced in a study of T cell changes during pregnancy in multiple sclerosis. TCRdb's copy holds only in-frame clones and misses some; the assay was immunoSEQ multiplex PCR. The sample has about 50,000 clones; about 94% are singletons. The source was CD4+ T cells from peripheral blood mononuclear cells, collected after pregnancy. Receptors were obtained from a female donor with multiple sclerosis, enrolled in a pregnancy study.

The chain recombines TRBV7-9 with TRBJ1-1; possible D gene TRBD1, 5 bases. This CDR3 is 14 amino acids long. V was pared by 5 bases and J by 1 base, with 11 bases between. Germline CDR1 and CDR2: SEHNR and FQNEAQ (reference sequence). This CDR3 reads CASSPRTTNTEAFF. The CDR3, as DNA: TGTGCCAGCAGCCCCAGGACAACGAACACTGAAGCTTTCTTT.

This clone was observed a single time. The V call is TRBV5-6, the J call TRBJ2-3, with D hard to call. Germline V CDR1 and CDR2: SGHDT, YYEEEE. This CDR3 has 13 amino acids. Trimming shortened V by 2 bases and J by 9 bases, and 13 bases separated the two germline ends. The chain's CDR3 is CASSLPTMGTQYF. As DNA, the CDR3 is TGTGCCAGCAGCTTACCCACCATGGGCACGCAGTATTTT. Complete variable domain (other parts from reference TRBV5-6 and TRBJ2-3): DAGVTQSPTHLIKTRGQQVTLRCSPKSGHDTVSWYQQALGQGPQFIFQYYEEEERQRGNFPDRFSGHQFPNYSSELNVNALLLGDSALYLCASSLPTMGTQYFGPGTRLTVL.

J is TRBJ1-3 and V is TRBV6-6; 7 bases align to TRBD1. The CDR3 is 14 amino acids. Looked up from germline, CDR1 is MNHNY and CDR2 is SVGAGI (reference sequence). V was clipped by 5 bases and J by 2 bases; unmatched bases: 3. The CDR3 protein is CASSRDRAGNTIYF. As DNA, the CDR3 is TGTGCCAGCAGTCGTGACAGGGCTGGAAACACCATATATTTT.

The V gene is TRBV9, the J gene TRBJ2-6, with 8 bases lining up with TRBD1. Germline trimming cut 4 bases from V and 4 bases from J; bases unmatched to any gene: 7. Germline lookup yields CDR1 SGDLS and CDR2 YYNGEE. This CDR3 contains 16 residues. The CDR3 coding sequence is TGTGCCAGCAGCCCTCAGGGGGCGGCCGGGGCCAACGTCCTGACTTTC. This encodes CASSPQGAAGANVLTF.

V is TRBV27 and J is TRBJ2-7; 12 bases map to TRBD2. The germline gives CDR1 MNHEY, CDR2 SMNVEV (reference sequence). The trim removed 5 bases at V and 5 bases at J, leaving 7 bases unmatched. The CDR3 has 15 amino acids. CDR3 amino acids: CASSARLAGADEQYF. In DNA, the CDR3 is TGTGCCAGCAGTGCTCGACTAGCGGGAGCGGACGAGCAGTACTTC.

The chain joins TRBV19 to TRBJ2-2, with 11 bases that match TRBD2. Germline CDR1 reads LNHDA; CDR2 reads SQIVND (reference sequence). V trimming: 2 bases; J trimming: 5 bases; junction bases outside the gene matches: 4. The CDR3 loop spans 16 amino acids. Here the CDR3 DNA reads TGTGCCAGTAGTATAACAACTAGCGGGAGAACCGGGGAGCTGTTTTTT. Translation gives CASSITTSGRTGELFF.

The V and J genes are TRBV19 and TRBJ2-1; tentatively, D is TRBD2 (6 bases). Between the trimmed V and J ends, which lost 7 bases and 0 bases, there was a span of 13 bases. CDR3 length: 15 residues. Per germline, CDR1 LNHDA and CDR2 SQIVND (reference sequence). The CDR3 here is CASTQTRNSYNEQFF. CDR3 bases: TGTGCCAGTACCCAGACTAGAAACTCCTACAATGAGCAGTTCTTC. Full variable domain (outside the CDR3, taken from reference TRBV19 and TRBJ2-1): DGGITQSPKYLFRKEGQNVTLSCEQNLNHDAMYWYRQDPGQGLRLIYYSQIVNDFQKGDIAEGYSVSREKKESFPLTVTSAQKNPTAFYLCASTQTRNSYNEQFFGPGTRLTVL.

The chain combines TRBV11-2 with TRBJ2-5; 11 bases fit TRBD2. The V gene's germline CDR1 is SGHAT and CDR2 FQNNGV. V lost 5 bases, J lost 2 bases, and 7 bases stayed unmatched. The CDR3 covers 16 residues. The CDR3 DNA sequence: TGTGCCAGCAGCGACGGGACTAGCGGAAATCAAGAGACCCAGTACTTC. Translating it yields CASSDGTSGNQETQYF. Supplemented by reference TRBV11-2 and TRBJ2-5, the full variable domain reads EAGVAQSPRYKIIEKRQSVAFWCNPISGHATLYWYQQILGQGPKLLIQFQNNGVVDDSQLPKDRFSAERLKGVDSTLKIQPAKLEDSAVYLCASSDGTSGNQETQYFGPGTRLLVL.

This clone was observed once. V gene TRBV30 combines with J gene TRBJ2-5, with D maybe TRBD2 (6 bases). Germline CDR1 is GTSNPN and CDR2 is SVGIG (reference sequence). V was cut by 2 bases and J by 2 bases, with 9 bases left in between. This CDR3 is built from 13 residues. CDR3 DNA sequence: TGTGCCTGGAGTCGGAGGGAACAAGAGACCCAGTACTTC. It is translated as CAWSRREQETQYF. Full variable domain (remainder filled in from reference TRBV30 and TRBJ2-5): SQTIHQWPATLVQPVGSPLSLECTVEGTSNPNLYWYRQAAGRGLQLLFYSVGIGQISSEVPQNLSASRPQDRQFILSSKKLLLSDSGFYLCAWSRREQETQYFGPGTRLLVL.

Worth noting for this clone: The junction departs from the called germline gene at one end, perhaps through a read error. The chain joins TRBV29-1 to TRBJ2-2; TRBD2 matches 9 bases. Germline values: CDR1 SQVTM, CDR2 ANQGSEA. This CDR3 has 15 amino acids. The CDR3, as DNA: TGCAGCGTTGATTTTCGCGGGAGGGCCGAACGGGGAGCTGTTTTT. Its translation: CSVDFRGRAERGAVF.

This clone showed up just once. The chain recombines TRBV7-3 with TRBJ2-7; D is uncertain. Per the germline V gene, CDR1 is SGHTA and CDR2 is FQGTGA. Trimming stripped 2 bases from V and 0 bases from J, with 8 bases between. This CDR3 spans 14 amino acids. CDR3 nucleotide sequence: TGTGCCAGCAGCTTATCTCCCGGCTCCTACGAGCAGTACTTC. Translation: CASSLSPGSYEQYF.

CDR3 sequence (DNA): TGCGCCAGCAGCCAGGGACAGGGACCTAACTATGGCTACACCTTC. Translating gives CASSQGQGPNYGYTF. The chain uses TRBV4-1 and TRBJ1-2; 9 bases align to TRBD1. The CDR3 is 15 amino acids. Germline V gene data show CDR1 as MGHRA and CDR2 as YSYEKL. With 3 bases clipped from V and 0 bases from J, the junction kept 2 bases outside the gene matches.

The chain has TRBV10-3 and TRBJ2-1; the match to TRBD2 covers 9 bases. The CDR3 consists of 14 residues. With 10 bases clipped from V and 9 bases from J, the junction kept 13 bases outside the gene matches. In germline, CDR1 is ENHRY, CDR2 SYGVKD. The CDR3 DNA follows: TGTGCCACCCTTAGCGGGAGCGGTAGTGGTGAGCAGTTCTTC. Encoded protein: CATLSGSGSGEQFF.

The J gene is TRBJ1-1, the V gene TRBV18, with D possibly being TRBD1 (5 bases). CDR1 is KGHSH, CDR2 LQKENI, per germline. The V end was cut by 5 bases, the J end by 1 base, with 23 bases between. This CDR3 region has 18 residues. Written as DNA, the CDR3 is TGTGCCAGCTCAGTCACCCCAGGGTGGAGTTTGGGGAACACTGAAGCTTTCTTT. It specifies CASSVTPGWSLGNTEAFF.

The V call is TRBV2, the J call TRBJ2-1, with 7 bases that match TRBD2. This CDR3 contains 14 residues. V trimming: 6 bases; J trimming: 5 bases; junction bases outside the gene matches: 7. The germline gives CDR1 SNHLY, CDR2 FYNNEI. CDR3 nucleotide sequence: TGTGCCAGCAGGGGCCCGGGACTAAACAATGAGCAGTTCTTC. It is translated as CASRGPGLNNEQFF.

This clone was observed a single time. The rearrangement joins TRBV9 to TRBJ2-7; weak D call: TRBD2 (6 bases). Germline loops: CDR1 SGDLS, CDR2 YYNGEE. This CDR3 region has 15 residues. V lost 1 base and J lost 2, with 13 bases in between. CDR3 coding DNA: TGTGCCAGCAGCGTACGGGACTCTGCTCCCTACGAGCAGTACTTC. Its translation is CASSVRDSAPYEQYF. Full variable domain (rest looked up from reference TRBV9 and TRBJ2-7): DSGVTQTPKHLITATGQRVTLRCSPRSGDLSVYWYQQSLDQGLQFLIQYYNGEERAKGNILERFSAQQFPDLHSELNLSSLELGDSALYFCASSVRDSAPYEQYFGPGTRLTVT.

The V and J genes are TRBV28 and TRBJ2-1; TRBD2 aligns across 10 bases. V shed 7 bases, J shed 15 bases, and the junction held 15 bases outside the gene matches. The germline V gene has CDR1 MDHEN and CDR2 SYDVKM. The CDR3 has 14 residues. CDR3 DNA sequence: TGTGCCAGCAACTCTACCCCTCGGACTAGCGGCTTGTTCTTC. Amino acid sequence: CASNSTPRTSGLFF.

CDR3 nucleotides: TGTGCCAGCAGTTATTTTGCGTCCGGGGAGCTGTTTTTT. Translation: CASSYFASGELFF. This sequence joins TRBV6-5 and TRBJ2-2; D unclear. The CDR3 has 13 residues. Germline V CDR1 and CDR2: MNHEY, SVGAGI. Trimming removed 3 bases from V and 6 bases from J, with 8 bases in between.

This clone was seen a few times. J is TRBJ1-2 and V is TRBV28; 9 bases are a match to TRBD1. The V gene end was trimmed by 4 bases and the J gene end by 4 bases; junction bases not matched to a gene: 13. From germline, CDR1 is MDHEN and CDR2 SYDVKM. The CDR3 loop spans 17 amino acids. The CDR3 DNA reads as TGTGCCAGCAGTTCCCAAACTACCGGGACAGGGAGCTATGGCTACACCTTC. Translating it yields CASSSQTTGTGSYGYTF.

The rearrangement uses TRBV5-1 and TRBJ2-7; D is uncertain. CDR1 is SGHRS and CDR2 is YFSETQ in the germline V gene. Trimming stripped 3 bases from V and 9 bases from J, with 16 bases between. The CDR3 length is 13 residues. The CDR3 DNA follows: TGCGCCAGCAGCTCCCGCCCCTACGATGGGCAGTACTTC. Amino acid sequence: CASSSRPYDGQYF.

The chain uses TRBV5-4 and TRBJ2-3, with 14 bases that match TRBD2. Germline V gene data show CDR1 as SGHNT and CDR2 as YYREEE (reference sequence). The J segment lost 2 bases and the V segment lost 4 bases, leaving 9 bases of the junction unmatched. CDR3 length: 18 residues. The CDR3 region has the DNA TGTGCCAGCAGCCCAGGGACTAGCGGGAGCCTCAACACAGATACGCAGTATTTT. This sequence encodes CASSPGTSGSLNTDTQYF.

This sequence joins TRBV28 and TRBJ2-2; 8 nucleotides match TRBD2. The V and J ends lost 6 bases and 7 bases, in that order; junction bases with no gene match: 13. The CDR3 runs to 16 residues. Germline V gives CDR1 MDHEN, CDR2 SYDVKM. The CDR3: CASRPWTLREGGELFF. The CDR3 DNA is TGTGCCAGCAGACCCTGGACTCTCCGGGAGGGCGGGGAGCTGTTTTTT. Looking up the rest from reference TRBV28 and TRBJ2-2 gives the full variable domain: DVKVTQSSRYLVKRTGEKVFLECVQDMDHENMFWYRQDPGLGLRLIYFSYDVKMKEKGDIPEGYSVSREKKERFSLILESASTNQTSMYLCASRPWTLREGGELFFGEGSRLTVL.